Listed here are 9 T cell receptor beta chains from one sample, sequenced in a study of blood T cell repertoires in COVID-19. Profiled with immunoSEQ multiplex PCR; TCRdb holds only in-frame clones, not every one. This sample has some 100,000 clones, with around 85% found just once. The sequenced sample was peripheral blood. These receptors came from a woman between 65 and 79 years old with active or convalescent COVID-19.

This chain connects TRBV11-2 to TRBJ2-7; 9 nucleotides agree with TRBD2. This CDR3 contains 15 residues. Germline-derived CDR1 and CDR2 are SGHAT and FQNNGV. V shed 5 bases, J shed 3 bases, and the junction held 8 bases outside the gene matches. CDR3 amino acids: CASSVTSGNLYEQYF. For the CDR3, the DNA is TGTGCCAGCAGCGTGACTAGCGGAAACCTCTACGAGCAGTACTTC.

This sequence joins TRBV12-5 and TRBJ1-1, with D tentatively TRBD1 (5 bases). V was cut by 6 bases and J by 2 bases, with 13 bases left in between. The CDR3 has 14 amino acids. Looked up from germline, CDR1 is LGHNT and CDR2 is FRNRAP. CDR3 loop: CASGPSGSNTEAFF. CDR3 bases: TGTGCTAGTGGCCCTTCAGGGTCCAACACTGAAGCTTTCTTT.

A few counts support this clone. J is TRBJ2-7 and V is TRBV5-1, with D maybe TRBD1 (6 bases). Per the germline V gene, CDR1 is SGHRS and CDR2 is YFSETQ. Trimming removed 4 bases at V and 2 bases at J, with 13 bases between. The CDR3 is made up of 14 amino acids. CDR3 bases: TGCGCCAGCAGCCACGGACAGTCCCCCTACGAGCAGTACTTC. Protein product: CASSHGQSPYEQYF. Complete variable domain (other parts from reference TRBV5-1 and TRBJ2-7): KAGVTQTPRYLIKTRGQQVTLSCSPISGHRSVSWYQQTPGQGLQFLFEYFSETQRNKGNFPGRFSGRQFSNSRSEMNVSTLELGDSALYLCASSHGQSPYEQYFGPGTRLTVT.

V usage is TRBV28 and J usage is TRBJ2-1, with 13 bases aligning to TRBD2. This CDR3 comprises 16 residues. J gave up 7 bases and V 1 base, and 4 bases lay outside the gene matches. Germline V gene sequence: CDR1 MDHEN, CDR2 SYDVKM. This CDR3 reads CASSLSVLAGGNEQFF. CDR3 in DNA: TGTGCCAGCAGTTTATCCGTACTAGCGGGAGGGAATGAGCAGTTCTTC.

This chain joins TRBV7-2 and TRBJ2-5; TRBD2 agrees at 7 bases. V shed 0 bases and J 2 bases; nucleotides not matched to a gene: 6. The CDR3 has 16 amino acids. Germline-derived CDR1 and CDR2 are SGHTA and FQGNSA. The CDR3 loop reads CASSLAGSGRQETQYF. The CDR3 coding sequence is TGTGCCAGCAGCTTAGCAGGTAGCGGGCGGCAAGAGACCCAGTACTTC.

This clone showed up just a few times. The chain combines TRBV7-8 with TRBJ2-1; TRBD1 is a possible D gene (7 bases). The CDR3 spans 15 residues. CDR1 and CDR2 (germline): SGHVS, FQNEAQ. V lost 5 bases to trimming and J lost 15 bases, with 26 bases between them. The CDR3 loop is CASSPGDTRGTATFF. The CDR3 DNA reads as TGTGCCAGCAGCCCGGGAGACACACGGGGGACAGCCACGTTCTTC.

This rearrangement joins TRBV5-5 to TRBJ2-2; tentative D call: TRBD1 (7 bases). Trimming cost V 3 bases and J 7 bases, with 13 bases left between them. CDR3 length: 14 amino acids. CDR1 is SGHKS, CDR2 YYEKEE, per germline (reference sequence). The CDR3: CASSYNRGGGELFF. In DNA, the CDR3 is TGTGCCAGCAGCTATAACAGGGGAGGCGGGGAGCTGTTTTTT.

V is TRBV2 and J is TRBJ2-3; tentatively, D is TRBD1 (5 bases). The CDR3 has 14 amino acids. V lost 7 bases, J lost 2 bases, and 13 bases lay in between. CDR1 is SNHLY, CDR2 FYNNEI, per germline. The CDR3 nucleotides read TGTGCCAGCACCCGAGACAGAGACACAGATACGCAGTATTTT. It yields the protein CASTRDRDTDTQYF.

The chain employs TRBV11-1 and TRBJ1-1; 11 nucleotides align to TRBD1. Losses at the gene ends were 5 bases for V and 4 bases for J; bases not matched to a gene: 6. The CDR3 is made up of 15 amino acids. CDR1 and CDR2 (germline): SGHAT, FQDESV (reference sequence). CDR3 sequence reads: CASSPGTGGLTEAFF. The CDR3 DNA follows: TGTGCCAGCAGCCCCGGGACAGGGGGACTCACTGAAGCTTTCTTT.